This T cell receptor (beta chain) was sequenced for a study of naive and memory T cell subsets. The CDR3 is 16 amino acids. In germline, CDR1 is SQVTM, CDR2 ANQGSEA. The V and J ends lost 4 bases and 4 bases, in that order; junction bases with no gene match: 11. Findings of the study overall: Gini index rose across naive, CM, EM and EMRA in CD4 and CD8. A few larger clonotypes appeared in naive repertoires, especially CD8, possibly memory cells re-expressing CD45RA.

As for this clonotype: What it recognizes is unknown.

Alpha and beta libraries were amplified separately from the second PCR onward. Two oligonucleotides, mixed equimolar, formed the beta constant-region primer covering TRBC1 and TRBC2. TCRdb called the UMI-ligation and nested PCR reads again in MiXCR, with one record for every CDR3 protein. Seen here are some 150,000 distinct CDR3 sequences, more than 15% observed once, and the top ten hold around 0.14%. This receptor was taken from a human donor in good health. The sequencing sample was made of naive CD4+ T cells from blood. This chain connects TRBV29-1 to TRBJ2-3; TRBD1 matches 10 bases. CDR3 protein: CSVGGSGTGAADTQYF. The CDR3 bases are TGCAGCGTTGGGGGCTCCGGGACAGGGGCCGCAGATACGCAGTATTTT.